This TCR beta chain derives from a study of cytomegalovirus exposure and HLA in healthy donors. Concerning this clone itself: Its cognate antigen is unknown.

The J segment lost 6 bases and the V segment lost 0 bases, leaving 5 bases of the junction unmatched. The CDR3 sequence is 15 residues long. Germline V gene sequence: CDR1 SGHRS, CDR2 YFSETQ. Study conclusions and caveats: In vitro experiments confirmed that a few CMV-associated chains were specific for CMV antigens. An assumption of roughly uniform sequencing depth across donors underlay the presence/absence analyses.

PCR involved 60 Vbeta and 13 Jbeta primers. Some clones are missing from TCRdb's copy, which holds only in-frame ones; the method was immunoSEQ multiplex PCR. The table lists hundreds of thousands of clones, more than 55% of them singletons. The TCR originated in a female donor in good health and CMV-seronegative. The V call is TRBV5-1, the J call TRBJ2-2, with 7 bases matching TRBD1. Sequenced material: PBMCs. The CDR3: CASSLVQGRSGELFF. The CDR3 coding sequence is TGCGCCAGCAGCTTGGTACAGGGGCGGTCCGGGGAGCTGTTTTTT.